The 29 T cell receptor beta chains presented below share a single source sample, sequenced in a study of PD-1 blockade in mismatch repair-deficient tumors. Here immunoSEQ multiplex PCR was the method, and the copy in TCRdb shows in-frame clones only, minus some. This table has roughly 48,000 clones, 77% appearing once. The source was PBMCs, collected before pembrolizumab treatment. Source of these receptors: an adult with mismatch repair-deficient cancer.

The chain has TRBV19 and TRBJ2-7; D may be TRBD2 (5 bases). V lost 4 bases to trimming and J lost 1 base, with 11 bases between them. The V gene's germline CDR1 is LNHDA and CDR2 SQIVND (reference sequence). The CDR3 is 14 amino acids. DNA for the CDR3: TGTGCCAGTAGTACCAGAGCGGATTCCTACGAGCAGTACTTC. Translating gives CASSTRADSYEQYF.

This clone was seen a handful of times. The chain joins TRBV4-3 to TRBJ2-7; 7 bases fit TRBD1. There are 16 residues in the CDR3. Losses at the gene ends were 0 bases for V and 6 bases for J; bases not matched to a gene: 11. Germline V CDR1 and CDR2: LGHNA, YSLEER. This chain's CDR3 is CASSQDLTGERCEQYF. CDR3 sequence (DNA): TGCGCCAGCAGCCAAGATCTCACAGGGGAAAGGTGCGAGCAGTACTTC.

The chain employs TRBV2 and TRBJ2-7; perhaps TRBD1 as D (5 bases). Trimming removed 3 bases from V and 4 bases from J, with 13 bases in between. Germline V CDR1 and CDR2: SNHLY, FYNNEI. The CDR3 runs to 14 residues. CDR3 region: CASSDDSEVYEQYF. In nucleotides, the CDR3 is TGTGCCAGCAGTGACGACAGTGAGGTGTACGAGCAGTACTTC.

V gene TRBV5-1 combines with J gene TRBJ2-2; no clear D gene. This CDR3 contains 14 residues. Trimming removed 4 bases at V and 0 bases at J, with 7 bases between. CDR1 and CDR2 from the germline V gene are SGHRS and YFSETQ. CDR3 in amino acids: CASSDGPNTGELFF. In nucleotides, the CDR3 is TGCGCCAGCAGCGACGGGCCGAACACCGGGGAGCTGTTTTTT. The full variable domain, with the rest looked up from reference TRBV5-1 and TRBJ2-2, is KAGVTQTPRYLIKTRGQQVTLSCSPISGHRSVSWYQQTPGQGLQFLFEYFSETQRNKGNFPGRFSGRQFSNSRSEMNVSTLELGDSALYLCASSDGPNTGELFFGEGSRLTVL.

The CDR3 region has the DNA TGTGCCAGCTCACCCTTAAGGGGGGAAGCTAACTATGGCTACACCTTC. It codes for CASSPLRGEANYGYTF. The rearrangement joins TRBV18 to TRBJ1-2; possible D gene TRBD1, 6 bases. V lost 3 bases and J 0 bases, leaving 14 bases between the germline ends. CDR3 length: 16 amino acids. The germline V gene encodes CDR1 KGHSH and CDR2 LQKENI. The full variable domain, rest sourced from reference TRBV18 and TRBJ1-2, is NAGVMQNPRHLVRRRGQEARLRCSPMKGHSHVYWYRQLPEEGLKFMVYLQKENIIDESGMPKERFSAEFPKEGPSILRIQQVVRGDSAAYFCASSPLRGEANYGYTFGSGTRLTVV.

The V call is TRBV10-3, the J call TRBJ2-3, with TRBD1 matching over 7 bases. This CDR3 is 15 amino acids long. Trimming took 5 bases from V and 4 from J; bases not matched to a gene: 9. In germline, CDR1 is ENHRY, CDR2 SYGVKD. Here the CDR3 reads CAISRDRESSDTQYF. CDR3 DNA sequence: TGTGCCATCAGTAGGGACAGAGAAAGTTCAGATACGCAGTATTTT.

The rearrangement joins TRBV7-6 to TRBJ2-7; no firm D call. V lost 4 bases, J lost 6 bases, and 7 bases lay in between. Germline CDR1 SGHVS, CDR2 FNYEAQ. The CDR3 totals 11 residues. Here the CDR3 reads CASSSSTEQYF. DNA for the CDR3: TGTGCCAGCAGCTCTAGTACCGAGCAGTACTTC.

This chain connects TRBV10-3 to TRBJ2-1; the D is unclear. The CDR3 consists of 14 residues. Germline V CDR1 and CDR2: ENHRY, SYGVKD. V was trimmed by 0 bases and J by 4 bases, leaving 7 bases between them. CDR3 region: CAISESGSYNEQFF. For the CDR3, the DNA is TGTGCCATCAGTGAGTCAGGCAGTTACAATGAGCAGTTCTTC.

This chain's CDR3 is CASSGGGQTDTQYF. The CDR3 DNA reads as TGCGCCAGCAGCGGGGGGGGACAGACAGATACGCAGTATTTT. J is TRBJ2-3 and V is TRBV5-1; tentatively, D is TRBD1 or TRBD2 (7 bases each). Trimming took off 4 bases at V and 3 bases at J, with 12 bases between the two ends. CDR1 is SGHRS, CDR2 YFSETQ, per germline. The CDR3 covers 14 residues.

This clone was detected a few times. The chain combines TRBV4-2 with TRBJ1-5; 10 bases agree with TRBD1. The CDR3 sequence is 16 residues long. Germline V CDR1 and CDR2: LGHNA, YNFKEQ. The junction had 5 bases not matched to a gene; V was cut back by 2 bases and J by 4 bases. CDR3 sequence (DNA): TGTGCCAGCAGCCAATACCGGGACAGGGGAAATCAGCCCCAGCATTTT. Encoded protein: CASSQYRDRGNQPQHF.

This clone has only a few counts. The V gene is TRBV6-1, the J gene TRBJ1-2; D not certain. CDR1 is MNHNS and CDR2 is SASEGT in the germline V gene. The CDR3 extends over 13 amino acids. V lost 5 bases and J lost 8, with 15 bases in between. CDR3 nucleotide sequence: TGTGCCAGCAGTCCCAGAGATGGAGGAGGCTACACCTTC. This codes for CASSPRDGGGYTF.

The CDR3 bases are TGTGCCAGCAGCTTAGGGGCTTCACTAGCGCAGTTCTTC. Its protein product is CASSLGASLAQFF. The rearrangement joins TRBV11-3 to TRBJ2-1; D is possibly TRBD2 (6 bases). Trimming shortened V by 1 base and J by 12 bases, and 13 bases separated the two germline ends. Germline V gene sequence: CDR1 SGHNT, CDR2 YENEEA. The CDR3 has 13 residues.

The CDR3 reads CASGGMDTGELFF. The CDR3 region has the DNA TGTGCCAGCGGGGGAATGGACACCGGGGAGCTGTTTTTT. V and J are TRBV9 and TRBJ2-2; D assignment may be TRBD1 or TRBD2 (5 bases each). Germline V gene sequence: CDR1 SGDLS, CDR2 YYNGEE. The CDR3 is 13 amino acids. The germline V and J ends were trimmed by 7 bases and 3 bases, with 10 bases remaining between them.

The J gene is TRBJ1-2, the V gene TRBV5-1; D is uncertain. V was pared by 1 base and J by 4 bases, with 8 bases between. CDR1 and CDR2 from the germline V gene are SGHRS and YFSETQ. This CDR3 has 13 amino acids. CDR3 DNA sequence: TGCGCCAGCAGCTTGCAGGATTCCTATGGCTACACCTTC. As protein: CASSLQDSYGYTF.

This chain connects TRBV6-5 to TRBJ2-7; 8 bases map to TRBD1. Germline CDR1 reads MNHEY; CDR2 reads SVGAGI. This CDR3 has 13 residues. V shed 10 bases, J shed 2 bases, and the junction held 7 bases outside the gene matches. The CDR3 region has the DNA TGTGCCACCCGACAGGGGCAGACCTACGAGCAGTACTTC. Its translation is CATRQGQTYEQYF.

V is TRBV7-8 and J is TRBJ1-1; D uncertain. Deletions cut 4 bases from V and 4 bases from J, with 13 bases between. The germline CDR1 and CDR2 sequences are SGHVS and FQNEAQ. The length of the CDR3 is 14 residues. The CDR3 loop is CASSSPEGSTEAFF. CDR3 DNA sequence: TGTGCCAGCAGCTCCCCGGAGGGTAGCACTGAAGCTTTCTTT.

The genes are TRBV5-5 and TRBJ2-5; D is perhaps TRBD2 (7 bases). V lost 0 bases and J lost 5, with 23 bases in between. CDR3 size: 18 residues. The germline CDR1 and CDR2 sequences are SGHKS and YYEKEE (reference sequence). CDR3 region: CASSLAASAGAGEETQYF. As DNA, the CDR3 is TGTGCCAGCAGCTTGGCTGCTTCCGCGGGGGCGGGGGAGGAGACCCAGTACTTC.

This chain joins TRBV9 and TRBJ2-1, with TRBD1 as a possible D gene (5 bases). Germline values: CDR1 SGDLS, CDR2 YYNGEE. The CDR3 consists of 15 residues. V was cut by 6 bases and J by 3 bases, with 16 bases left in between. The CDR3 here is CASTSGISDYNEQFF. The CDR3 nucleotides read TGTGCCAGCACCTCAGGGATCAGCGACTACAATGAGCAGTTCTTC.

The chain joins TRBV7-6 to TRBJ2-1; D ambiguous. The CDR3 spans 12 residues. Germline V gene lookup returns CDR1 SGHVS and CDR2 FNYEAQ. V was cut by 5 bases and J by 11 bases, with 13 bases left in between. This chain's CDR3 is CASSEHTGQQFF. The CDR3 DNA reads TGTGCCAGCAGCGAGCACACCGGCCAGCAGTTCTTC.

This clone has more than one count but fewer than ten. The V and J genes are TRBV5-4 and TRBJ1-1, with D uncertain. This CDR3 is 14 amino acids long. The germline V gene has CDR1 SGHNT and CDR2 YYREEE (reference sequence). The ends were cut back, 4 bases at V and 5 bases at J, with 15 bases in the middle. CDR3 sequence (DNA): TGTGCCAGCAGCCAAACCGGGTTGTTAACTGAAGCTTTCTTT. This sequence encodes CASSQTGLLTEAFF.

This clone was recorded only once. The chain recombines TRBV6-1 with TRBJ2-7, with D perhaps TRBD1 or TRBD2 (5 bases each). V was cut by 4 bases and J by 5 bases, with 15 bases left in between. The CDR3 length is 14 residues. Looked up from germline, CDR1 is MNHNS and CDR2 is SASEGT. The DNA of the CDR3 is TGTGCCAGCAGTGCTAACAGGAAGGGACACGAGCAGTACTTC. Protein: CASSANRKGHEQYF.

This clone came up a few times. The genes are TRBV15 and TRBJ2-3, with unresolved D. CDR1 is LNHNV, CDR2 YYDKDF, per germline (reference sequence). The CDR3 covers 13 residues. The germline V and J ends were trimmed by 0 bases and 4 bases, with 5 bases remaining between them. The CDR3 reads CATSRDKSDTQYF. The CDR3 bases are TGTGCCACCAGCAGAGATAAATCAGATACGCAGTATTTT.

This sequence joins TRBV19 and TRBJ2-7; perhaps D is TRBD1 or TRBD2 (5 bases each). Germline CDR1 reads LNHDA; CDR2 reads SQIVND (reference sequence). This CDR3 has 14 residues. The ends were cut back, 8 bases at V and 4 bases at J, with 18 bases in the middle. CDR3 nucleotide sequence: TGTGCCAGTCCCTTTACCGGGACCCGATACGAGCAGTACTTC. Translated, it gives CASPFTGTRYEQYF.

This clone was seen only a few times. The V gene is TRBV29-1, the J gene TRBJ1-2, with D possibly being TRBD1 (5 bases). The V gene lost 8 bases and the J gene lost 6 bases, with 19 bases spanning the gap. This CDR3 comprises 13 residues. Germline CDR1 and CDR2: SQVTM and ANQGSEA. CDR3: CSPQRMTEDGYTF. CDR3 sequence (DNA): TGCAGCCCACAAAGGATGACAGAGGATGGCTACACCTTC.

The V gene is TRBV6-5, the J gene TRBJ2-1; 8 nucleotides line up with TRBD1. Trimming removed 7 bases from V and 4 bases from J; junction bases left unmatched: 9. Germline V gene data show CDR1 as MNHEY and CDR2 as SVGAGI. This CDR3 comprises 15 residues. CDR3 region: CASKRGQGNYNEQFF. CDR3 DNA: TGTGCCAGCAAACGCGGACAGGGCAATTACAATGAGCAGTTCTTC.

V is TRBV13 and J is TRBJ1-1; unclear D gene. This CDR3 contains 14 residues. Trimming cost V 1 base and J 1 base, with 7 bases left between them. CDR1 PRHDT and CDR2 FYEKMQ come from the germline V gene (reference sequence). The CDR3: CASSLERRNTEAFF. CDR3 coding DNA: TGTGCCAGCAGCTTAGAACGGAGGAACACTGAAGCTTTCTTT.

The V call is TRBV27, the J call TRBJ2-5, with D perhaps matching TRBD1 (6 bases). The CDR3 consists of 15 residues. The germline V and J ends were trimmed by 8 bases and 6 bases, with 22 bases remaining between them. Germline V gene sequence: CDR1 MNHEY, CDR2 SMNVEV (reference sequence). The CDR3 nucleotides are TGTGCCAGCGGGAAGAGACAGGCCCGGGATCAGACCCAGTACTTC. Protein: CASGKRQARDQTQYF.

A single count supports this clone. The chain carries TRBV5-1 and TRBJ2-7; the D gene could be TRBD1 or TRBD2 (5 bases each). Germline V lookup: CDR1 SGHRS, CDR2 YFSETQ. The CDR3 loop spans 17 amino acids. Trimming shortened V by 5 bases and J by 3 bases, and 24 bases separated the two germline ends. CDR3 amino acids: CASRRTSTGTGSYEQYF. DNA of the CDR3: TGCGCCAGCAGAAGAACCTCAACCGGGACGGGGAGCTACGAGCAGTACTTC.

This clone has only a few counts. The DNA of the CDR3 is TGTGCCAGCAGTGATCCCAGGACAGGGGACGAGCAGTTCTTC. Encoded protein: CASSDPRTGDEQFF. The chain joins TRBV25-1 to TRBJ2-1; TRBD1 agrees at 9 bases. Germline-derived CDR1 and CDR2 are MGHDK and SYGVNS. CDR3 length: 14 residues. With V trimmed by 3 bases and J by 10 bases, 7 bases remained unmatched.